The text below deals with one T cell receptor beta chain. The target antigen is unknown. The protocol was immunoSEQ multiplex PCR, while the TCRdb copy is restricted to in-frame clones and leaves out a portion. The sample lists fewer than 75,000 clones, approximately 81% occurring once. This CDR3 is 14 amino acids long. Trimming removed 4 bases from V and 4 bases from J, with 13 bases in between. CDR1 is SNHLY and CDR2 is FYNNEI in the germline V gene. The sample is drawn from a study of vaccination effects on CD4 cells after COVID-19. Study context: IL-2 at approximately 10 IU/ml and peptides at around 10 ug/ml were added to cultured PBMC, a few million per well.

Investigators separated out CD4+ T cells once approximately 10 days of culture had passed. The participants, recipients of two vaccine doses, got either BNT162b2 or mRNA-1273. This specimen consisted of CD4+ T cells from PBMCs cultured without peptide, obtained after COVID-19 vaccination. The source of this sequence is a human donor who received a COVID-19 vaccine. The chain carries TRBV2 and TRBJ1-1, with unresolved D. In nucleotides, the CDR3 is TGTGCCAGCAGTGTTAGCCAGGTGGGCACTGAAGCTTTCTTT. This encodes CASSVSQVGTEAFF.